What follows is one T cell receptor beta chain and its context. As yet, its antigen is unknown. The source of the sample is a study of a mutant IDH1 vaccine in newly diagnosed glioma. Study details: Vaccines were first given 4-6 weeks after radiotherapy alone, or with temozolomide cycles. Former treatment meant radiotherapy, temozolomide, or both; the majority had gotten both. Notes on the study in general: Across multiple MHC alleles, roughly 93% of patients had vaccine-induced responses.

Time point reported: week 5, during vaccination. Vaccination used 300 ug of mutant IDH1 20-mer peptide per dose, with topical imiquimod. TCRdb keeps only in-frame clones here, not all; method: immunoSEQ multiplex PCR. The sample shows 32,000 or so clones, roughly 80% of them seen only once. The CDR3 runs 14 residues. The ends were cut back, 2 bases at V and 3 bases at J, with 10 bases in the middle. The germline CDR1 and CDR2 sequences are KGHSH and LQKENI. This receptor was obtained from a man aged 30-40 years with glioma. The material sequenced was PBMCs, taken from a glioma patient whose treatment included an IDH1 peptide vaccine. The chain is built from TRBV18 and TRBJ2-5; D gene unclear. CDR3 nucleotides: TGTGCCAGCTCACCATCCTCTGGGGAAGAGACCCAGTACTTC. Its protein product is CASSPSSGEETQYF.